This entry describes one T cell receptor beta chain. This CDR3 has 15 amino acids. The V segment lost 8 bases and the J segment 0 bases; nucleotides outside the gene matches: 8. The germline CDR1 and CDR2 sequences are MGHDK and SYGVNS. Measured with immunoSEQ multiplex PCR; TCRdb has only the in-frame clones, and not every one. The sample includes roughly 68,000 clones, over 80% of them seen just once. This sample stems from a study of blood T cell repertoires in COVID-19. The clonotype originates from a woman at least 80 years old with active COVID-19. The J gene is TRBJ2-7, the V gene TRBV25-1; 9 bases are shared with TRBD2. Sequenced material: peripheral blood. CDR3 coding DNA: TGTGCCAGCGGCCCGCATAGCGGGAGCTCCTACGAGCAGTACTTC. It specifies CASGPHSGSSYEQYF.